The sequence of this T cell receptor (beta chain) was determined in a study of T cell responses to AZD1222 COVID-19 vaccine. Study-level points and caveats: Among spike-specific TCRs, nearly half reportedly target unmutated variant regions.

A note on this clone: Its antigen is not known. The sample contains more than one DNA sequence encoding this CDR3.

This table comes from immunoSEQ multiplex PCR, and its TCRdb copy is limited to in-frame clones, with some not included. Among some 180,000 clones, 85% to 90% were seen once, and the ten largest hold roughly 0.49%. Trimming removed 6 bases at V and 0 bases at J, with 9 bases between. CDR3 length: 15 amino acids. The germline CDR1 and CDR2 sequences are SGHAT and FQNNGV. The sequenced sample was peripheral blood, obtained on day 0 of AZD1222 vaccination. The rearrangement joins TRBV11-2 to TRBJ1-6; D remains unclear. The receptor's source is an adult in good health. The chain's CDR3 is CASSFESSYNSPLHF. The CDR3 DNA sequence: TGTGCCAGCAGTTTCGAGAGCTCCTATAATTCACCCCTCCACTTT. Variable domain in full (rest from reference TRBV11-2 and TRBJ1-6): EAGVAQSPRYKIIEKRQSVAFWCNPISGHATLYWYQQILGQGPKLLIQFQNNGVVDDSQLPKDRFSAERLKGVDSTLKIQPAKLEDSAVYLCASSFESSYNSPLHFGNGTRLTVT.